Below, 4 T cell receptor beta chains from the same sample are listed, as sequenced in a study of shared clonotypes between healthy human individuals. Using immunoSEQ multiplex PCR, the repertoire was profiled, and TCRdb retains in-frame clones only, with some absent. The sample records fewer than 600,000 clones, over 60% being singletons. The sequenced material came from PBMCs. Receptors were obtained from a woman aged 40 to 55 in good health. Some clones in this sample may be carry-over from other donors' samples.

The chain recombines TRBV5-1 with TRBJ2-3, with D possibly TRBD1 on 6 matching bases. Trimming removed 5 bases from V and 3 bases from J, with 13 bases in between. Germline V gene data show CDR1 as SGHRS and CDR2 as YFSETQ. The length of the CDR3 is 14 residues. CDR3 amino acids: CASRMAGATDTQYF. CDR3 nucleotides: TGCGCCAGCAGGATGGCAGGGGCGACAGATACGCAGTATTTT.

V usage is TRBV2 and J usage is TRBJ1-1, with D tentatively TRBD1 (5 bases). The CDR3 runs 14 residues. Germline CDR1 is SNHLY and CDR2 is FYNNEI. V gave up 7 bases and J gave up 5 bases, with 17 bases separating them. The CDR3 spells CASMGLGMGTEAFF. The CDR3 DNA follows: TGTGCCAGCATGGGACTGGGGATGGGGACTGAAGCTTTCTTT.

The chain has TRBV7-3 and TRBJ1-1; 7 bases fit TRBD1. This CDR3 spans 14 amino acids. CDR1 and CDR2 (germline): SGHTA, FQGTGA. V shed 5 bases and J 4 bases; nucleotides not matched to a gene: 7. Here the CDR3 reads CASSPNRGGTEAFF. CDR3 DNA sequence: TGTGCCAGCAGCCCAAACAGGGGTGGCACTGAAGCTTTCTTT. The full variable domain, its missing parts supplied by reference TRBV7-3 and TRBJ1-1, is GAGVSQTPSNKVTEKGKYVELRCDPISGHTALYWYRQSLGQGPEFLIYFQGTGAADDSGLPNDRFFAVRPEGSVSTLKIQRTERGDSAVYLCASSPNRGGTEAFFGQGTRLTVV.

V and J are TRBV18 and TRBJ1-5, with D hard to call. Trimming shortened V by 3 bases and J by 5 bases, and 8 bases separated the two germline ends. Per the germline V gene, CDR1 is KGHSH and CDR2 is LQKENI. The CDR3 loop spans 13 amino acids. The CDR3 DNA follows: TGTGCCAGCTCACCGTGGAGTGATCAGCCCCAGCATTTT. This codes for CASSPWSDQPQHF.